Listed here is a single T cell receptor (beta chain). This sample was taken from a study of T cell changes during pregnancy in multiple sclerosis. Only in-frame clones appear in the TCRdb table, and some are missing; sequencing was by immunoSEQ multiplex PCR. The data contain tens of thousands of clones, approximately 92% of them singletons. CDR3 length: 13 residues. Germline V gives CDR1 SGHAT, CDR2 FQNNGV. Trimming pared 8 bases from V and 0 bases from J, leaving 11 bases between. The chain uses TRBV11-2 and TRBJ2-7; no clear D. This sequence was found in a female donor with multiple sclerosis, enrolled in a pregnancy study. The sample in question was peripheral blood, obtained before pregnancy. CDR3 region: CASAYGPSYEQYF. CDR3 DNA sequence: TGTGCCAGCGCGTATGGGCCCTCCTACGAGCAGTACTTC.